A single sample gave rise to the 13 T cell receptor beta chains below, sequenced in a study of T cell repertoires in cytomegalovirus infection. No cognate antigen is known for these TCRs. One entry per CDR3 protein, called by TCRdb with MiXCR from the reads. The sample lists some 800,000 distinct CDR3 sequences, 30% to 35% seen once, with around 12% in the top ten. The source material was cultured CD8+ T cells from PBMCs, sampled from culture after CMV antigen stimulation. These receptors were obtained from a human donor in good health (CMV status not recorded). Some clones in this sample may be carry-over from other donors' samples.

This clonotype appeared a few times. The rearrangement joins TRBV4-1 to TRBJ2-1; D remains ambiguous. The CDR3 runs 14 residues. The germline gives CDR1 MGHRA, CDR2 YSYEKL. Between the trimmed V and J ends, which lost 1 base and 3 bases, there was a span of 7 bases. The CDR3 sequence is CASSQVGFYNEQFF. DNA of the CDR3: TGCGCCAGCAGCCAAGTGGGGTTCTACAATGAGCAGTTCTTC.

The gene calls are TRBV6-2 or TRBV6-3 and TRBJ2-7, with D tentatively TRBD2 (5 bases). The germline gives CDR1 MNHEY, CDR2 SVGEGT. V was trimmed by 4 bases and J by 5 bases, leaving 12 bases between them. This CDR3 has 13 residues. CDR3 region: CASSSRGADEQYV. The CDR3 DNA reads as TGTGCCAGCAGTTCTCGGGGAGCGGACGAGCAGTACGTC.

The chain uses TRBV5-6 and TRBJ2-5, with TRBD2 matching 8 bases. Germline trimming cut 5 bases from V and 4 bases from J; bases unmatched to any gene: 7. The CDR3 loop spans 14 amino acids. CDR1 is SGHDT, CDR2 YYEEEE, per germline. CDR3 region: CASSQGLALETQYF. The CDR3 bases are TGTGCCAGCAGTCAAGGACTAGCTTTAGAGACCCAGTACTTC.

With regard to this clonotype: Given a much more abundant clone one base away, this may be a read error. This chain uses TRBV7-8 with TRBJ1-4; a weak D match, TRBD1 (6 bases). Trimming stripped 5 bases from V and 2 bases from J, with 15 bases between. Germline V gene sequence: CDR1 SGHVS, CDR2 FQNEAQ. This CDR3 has 16 residues. The CDR3 here is CASSPTRGVTNEKLFF. As DNA, the CDR3 is TGTGCCAGCAGCCCCACTAGGGGGGTGACTAATGAAAAACTGTTTTTT. The whole variable domain, filled in from reference TRBV7-8 and TRBJ1-4, reads GAGVSQSPRYKVAKRGQDVALRCDPISGHVSLFWYQQALGQGPEFLTYFQNEAQLDKSGLPSDRFFAERPEGSVSTLKIQRTQQEDSAVYLCASSPTRGVTNEKLFFGSGTQLSVL.

This clonotype was picked up a small number of times. V gene TRBV7-8 combines with J gene TRBJ2-1, with 9 bases fitting TRBD2. CDR1 SGHVS and CDR2 FQNEAQ come from the germline V gene. This CDR3 is 17 amino acids long. With V trimmed by 5 bases and J by 0 bases, 8 bases remained unmatched. CDR3 sequence (DNA): TGTGCCAGCAGCCACGCGGGGGGGCCTAGCTCCTACAATGAGCAGTTCTTC. The encoded protein is CASSHAGGPSSYNEQFF.

This clonotype was seen many times. The V gene is TRBV7-2, the J gene TRBJ2-1, with 15 bases aligning to TRBD2. The germline V gene has CDR1 SGHTA and CDR2 FQGNSA. The CDR3 covers 18 residues. Germline trimming cut 6 bases from V and 0 bases from J; bases unmatched to any gene: 6. The CDR3 region is CASRPGLAGGSSYNEQFF. CDR3 coding DNA: TGTGCCAGCAGGCCCGGACTAGCGGGGGGGAGCTCCTACAATGAGCAGTTCTTC. The variable domain in full, completed from reference TRBV7-2 and TRBJ2-1, reads GAGVSQSPSNKVTEKGKDVELRCDPISGHTALYWYRQSLGQGLEFLIYFQGNSAPDKSGLPSDRFSAERTGGSVSTLTIQRTQQEDSAVYLCASRPGLAGGSSYNEQFFGPGTRLTVL.

This clonotype was seen more than once but under ten times. The chain employs TRBV27 and TRBJ1-1; 7 bases are shared with TRBD1. Germline values: CDR1 MNHEY, CDR2 SMNVEV (reference sequence). J gave up 4 bases and V 5 bases, and 13 bases lay outside the gene matches. The CDR3 covers 16 residues. CDR3 sequence reads: CASSVPGGGDRTEAFF. CDR3 sequence (DNA): TGTGCCAGCAGTGTCCCAGGGGGAGGAGACCGCACTGAAGCTTTCTTT.

The table lists this clonotype with a few counts. This chain connects TRBV7-9 to TRBJ2-1; TRBD1 matches 8 bases. This CDR3 contains 14 residues. The germline CDR1 and CDR2 sequences are SEHNR and FQNEAQ (reference sequence). Trimming removed 4 bases from V and 5 bases from J; junction bases left unmatched: 4. CDR3 DNA: TGTGCCAGCAGCTCTGACAGGGGCGACAATGAGCAGTTCTTC. It translates to CASSSDRGDNEQFF.

V is TRBV18 and J is TRBJ2-1; 10 nucleotides align to TRBD1. The CDR3 has 15 amino acids. V shed 7 bases and J 8 bases; nucleotides not matched to a gene: 11. The germline gives CDR1 KGHSH, CDR2 LQKENI. CDR3 in amino acids: CASYPDRGRFDEQFF. CDR3 nucleotide sequence: TGTGCCAGCTACCCGGACAGGGGGAGGTTCGATGAGCAGTTCTTC. The variable domain in full, with the rest retrieved from reference TRBV18 and TRBJ2-1, is NAGVMQNPRHLVRRRGQEARLRCSPMKGHSHVYWYRQLPEEGLKFMVYLQKENIIDESGMPKERFSAEFPKEGPSILRIQQVVRGDSAAYFCASYPDRGRFDEQFFGPGTRLTVL.

Only one count was recorded for this clonotype. The chain combines TRBV11-2 with TRBJ1-1, with D perhaps TRBD1 (5 bases). V was trimmed by 5 bases and J by 7 bases, leaving 17 bases between them. The CDR3 spans 14 residues. Germline CDR1 is SGHAT and CDR2 is FQNNGV. The CDR3 spells CASSPNLMTVEAFF. The CDR3 region has the DNA TGTGCCAGCAGCCCTAACCTAATGACAGTTGAAGCTTTCTTT.

This clonotype was detected a few times. The chain uses TRBV28 and TRBJ1-6; 7 bases align to TRBD1. The germline V gene encodes CDR1 MDHEN and CDR2 SYDVKM. V dropped 1 base and J dropped 14; count of bases not matched to a gene: 11. The CDR3 totals 15 residues. The CDR3 DNA is TGTGCCAGCAGTTTATTCCGGACAGGCCCTCTGACCCTCCACTTT. Encoded protein: CASSLFRTGPLTLHF.

This clonotype was seen a few times. The genes are TRBV25-1 and TRBJ1-4, with D maybe TRBD1 (5 bases). The CDR3 runs 12 residues. Germline-derived CDR1 and CDR2 are MGHDK and SYGVNS. Trimming took off 8 bases at V and 4 bases at J, with 8 bases between the two ends. CDR3 sequence (DNA): TGTGCCAGCGGGACCTATAATGAAAAACTGTTTTTT. As protein: CASGTYNEKLFF.

The chain has TRBV27 and TRBJ1-1; a possible D gene is TRBD1 (6 bases). Germline V CDR1 and CDR2: MNHEY, SMNVEV (reference sequence). The CDR3 spans 15 residues. V lost 0 bases, J lost 5 bases, and 13 bases lay in between. The CDR3 region has the DNA TGTGCCAGCAGTTTATCGGCGGGGGCAAGAACTGAAGCTTTCTTT. Protein sequence: CASSLSAGARTEAFF.